Listed here is a single T cell receptor (beta chain). This sample was taken from a study of blood T cell repertoires in COVID-19. The overall study: The study drew acute and convalescent COVID-19 samples from the United States, Italy and Spain. The analysed material was cDNA or gDNA that came from T cells, B-cell-depleted T cells, or PBMCs.

The authors' processing: The assay estimated nucleated cells by amplifying reference gene primers. TCRdb's copy holds only in-frame clones and misses some; the assay was immunoSEQ multiplex PCR. The V and J calls and the clone size are those of that table, but D and trimming were determined from the DNA. The sample has 200,000 to 250,000 clones, 65% to 85% seen once. With 6 bases removed from V and 15 bases from J, the gap between germline ends came to 18 bases. The germline gives CDR1 MDHEN, CDR2 SYDVKM. The CDR3 covers 12 residues. The sample comprised peripheral blood. The clonotype was recovered from a human donor in a cohort sampled during active COVID-19. This rearrangement joins TRBV28 to TRBJ1-5; D may be TRBD1 (5 bases). The CDR3 DNA sequence: TGTGCCAGCAGCTCGCAAGGGGCGTTGTTGCATTTT. Translated: CASSSQGALLHF.